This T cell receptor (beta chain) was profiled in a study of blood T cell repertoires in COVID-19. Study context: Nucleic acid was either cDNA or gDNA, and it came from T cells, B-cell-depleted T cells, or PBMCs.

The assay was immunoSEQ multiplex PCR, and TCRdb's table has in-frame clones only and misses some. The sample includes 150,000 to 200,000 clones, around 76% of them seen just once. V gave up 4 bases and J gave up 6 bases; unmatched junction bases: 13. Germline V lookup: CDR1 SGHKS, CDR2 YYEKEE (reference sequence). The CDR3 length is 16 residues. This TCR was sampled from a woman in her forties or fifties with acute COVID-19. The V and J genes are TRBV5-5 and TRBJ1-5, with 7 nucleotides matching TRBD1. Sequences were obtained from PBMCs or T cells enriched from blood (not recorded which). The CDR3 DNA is TGTGCCAGCAGCGCCAACTACCGACAGGGAGGTCAGCCCCAGCATTTT. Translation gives CASSANYRQGGQPQHF.